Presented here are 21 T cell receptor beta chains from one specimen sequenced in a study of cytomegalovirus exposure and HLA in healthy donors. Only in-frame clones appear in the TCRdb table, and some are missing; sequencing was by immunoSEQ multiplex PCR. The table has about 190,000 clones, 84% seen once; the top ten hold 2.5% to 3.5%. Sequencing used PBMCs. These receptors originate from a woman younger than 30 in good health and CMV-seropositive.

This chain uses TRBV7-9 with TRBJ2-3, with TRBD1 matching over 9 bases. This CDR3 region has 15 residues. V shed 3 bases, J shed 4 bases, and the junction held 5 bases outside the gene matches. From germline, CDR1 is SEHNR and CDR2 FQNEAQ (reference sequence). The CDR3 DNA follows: TGTGCCAGCAGCTTTTTACAGGGGGCCGCAGATACGCAGTATTTT. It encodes CASSFLQGAADTQYF.

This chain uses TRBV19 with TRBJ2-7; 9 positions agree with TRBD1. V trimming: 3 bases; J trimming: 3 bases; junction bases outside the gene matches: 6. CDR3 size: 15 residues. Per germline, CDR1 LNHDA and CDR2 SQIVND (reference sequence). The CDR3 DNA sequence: TGTGCCAGTAGTATTAGGACAGGGGCCATCTACGAGCAGTACTTC. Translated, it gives CASSIRTGAIYEQYF.

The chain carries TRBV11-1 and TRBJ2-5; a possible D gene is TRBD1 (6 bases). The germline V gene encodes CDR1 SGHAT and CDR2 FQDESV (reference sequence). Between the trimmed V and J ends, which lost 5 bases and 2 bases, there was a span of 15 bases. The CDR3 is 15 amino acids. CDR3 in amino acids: CASSPSSTGQETQYF. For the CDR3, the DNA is TGTGCCAGCAGCCCGTCTTCCACAGGGCAAGAGACCCAGTACTTC.

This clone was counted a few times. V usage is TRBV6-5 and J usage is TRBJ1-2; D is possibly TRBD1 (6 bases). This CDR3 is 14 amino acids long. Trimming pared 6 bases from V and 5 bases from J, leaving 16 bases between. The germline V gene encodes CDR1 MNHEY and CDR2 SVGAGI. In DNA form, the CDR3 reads TGTGCCAGCAGCTCAAGTACAGGGATTTATGGCTACACCTTC. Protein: CASSSSTGIYGYTF.

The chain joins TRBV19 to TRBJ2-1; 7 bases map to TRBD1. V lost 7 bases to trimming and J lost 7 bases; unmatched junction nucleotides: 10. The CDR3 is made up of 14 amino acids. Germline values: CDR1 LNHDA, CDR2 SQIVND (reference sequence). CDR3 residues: CASISDRDSNEQFF. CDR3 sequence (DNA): TGTGCCAGTATTTCTGACAGGGATTCAAATGAGCAGTTCTTC.

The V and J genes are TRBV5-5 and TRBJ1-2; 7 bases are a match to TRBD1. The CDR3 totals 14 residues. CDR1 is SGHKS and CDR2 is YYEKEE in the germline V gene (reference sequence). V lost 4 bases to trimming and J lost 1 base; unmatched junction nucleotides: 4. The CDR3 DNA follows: TGTGCCAGCAGCCGGGACAGCCTTAACTATGGCTACACCTTC. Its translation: CASSRDSLNYGYTF. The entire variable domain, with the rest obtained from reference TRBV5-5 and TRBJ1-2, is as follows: DAGVTQSPTHLIKTRGQQVTLRCSPISGHKSVSWYQQVLGQGPQFIFQYYEKEERGRGNFPDRFSARQFPNYSSELNVNALLLGDSALYLCASSRDSLNYGYTFGSGTRLTVV.

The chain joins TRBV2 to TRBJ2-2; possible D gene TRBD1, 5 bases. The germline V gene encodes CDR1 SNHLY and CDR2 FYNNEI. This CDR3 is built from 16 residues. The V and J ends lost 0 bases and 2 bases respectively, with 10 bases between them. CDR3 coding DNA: TGTGCCAGCAGTGAAGCAGGGGATTCAAACACCGGGGAGCTGTTTTTT. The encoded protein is CASSEAGDSNTGELFF.

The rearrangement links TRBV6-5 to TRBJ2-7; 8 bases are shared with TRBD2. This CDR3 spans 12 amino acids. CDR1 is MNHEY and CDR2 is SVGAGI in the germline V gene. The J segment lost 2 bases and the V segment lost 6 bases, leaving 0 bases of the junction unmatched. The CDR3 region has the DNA TGTGCCAGCAGGACTAGCGCCTACGAGCAGTACTTC. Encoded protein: CASRTSAYEQYF.

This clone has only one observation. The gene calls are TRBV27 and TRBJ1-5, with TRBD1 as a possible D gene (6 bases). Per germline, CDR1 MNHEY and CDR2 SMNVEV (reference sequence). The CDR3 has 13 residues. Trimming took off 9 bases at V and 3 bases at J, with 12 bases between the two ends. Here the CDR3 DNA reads TGTGCCAGTCAGACAGGCAACAATCAGCCCCAGCATTTT. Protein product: CASQTGNNQPQHF.

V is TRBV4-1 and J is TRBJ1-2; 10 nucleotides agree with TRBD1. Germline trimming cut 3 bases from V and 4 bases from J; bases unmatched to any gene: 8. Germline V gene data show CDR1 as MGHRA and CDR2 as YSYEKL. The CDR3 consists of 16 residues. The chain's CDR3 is CASSQATGGRSYGYTF. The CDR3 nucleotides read TGCGCCAGCAGCCAGGCGACAGGGGGCAGAAGCTATGGCTACACCTTC.

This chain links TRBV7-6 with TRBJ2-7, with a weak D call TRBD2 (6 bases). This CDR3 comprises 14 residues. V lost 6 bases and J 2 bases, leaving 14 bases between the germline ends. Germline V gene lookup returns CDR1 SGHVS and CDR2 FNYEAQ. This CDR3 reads CASSQGGGAYEQYF. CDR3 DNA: TGTGCCAGCAGTCAGGGAGGTGGGGCCTACGAGCAGTACTTC.

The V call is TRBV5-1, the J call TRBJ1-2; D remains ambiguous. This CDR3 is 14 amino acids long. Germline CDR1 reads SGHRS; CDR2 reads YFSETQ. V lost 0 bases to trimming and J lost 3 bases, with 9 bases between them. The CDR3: CASSLDYQDYGYTF. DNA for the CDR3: TGCGCCAGCAGCTTGGATTACCAGGACTATGGCTACACCTTC.

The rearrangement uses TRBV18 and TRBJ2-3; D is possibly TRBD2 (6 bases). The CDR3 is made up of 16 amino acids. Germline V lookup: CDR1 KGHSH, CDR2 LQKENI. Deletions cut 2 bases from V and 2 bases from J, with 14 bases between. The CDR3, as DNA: TGTGCCAGCTCACCAAATTCGGGGGACCTCACAGATACGCAGTATTTT. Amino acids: CASSPNSGDLTDTQYF.

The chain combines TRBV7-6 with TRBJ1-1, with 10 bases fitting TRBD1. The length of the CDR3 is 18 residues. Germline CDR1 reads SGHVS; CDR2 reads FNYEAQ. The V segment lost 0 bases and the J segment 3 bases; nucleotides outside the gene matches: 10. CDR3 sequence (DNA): TGTGCCAGCAGCTTAGCGTACGGACAGGGGGTTTCTGACACTGAAGCTTTCTTT. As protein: CASSLAYGQGVSDTEAFF. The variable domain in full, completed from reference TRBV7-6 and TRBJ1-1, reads GAGVSQSPRYKVTKRGQDVALRCDPISGHVSLYWYRQALGQGPEFLTYFNYEAQQDKSGLPNDRFSAERPEGSISTLTIQRTEQRDSAMYRCASSLAYGQGVSDTEAFFGQGTRLTVV.

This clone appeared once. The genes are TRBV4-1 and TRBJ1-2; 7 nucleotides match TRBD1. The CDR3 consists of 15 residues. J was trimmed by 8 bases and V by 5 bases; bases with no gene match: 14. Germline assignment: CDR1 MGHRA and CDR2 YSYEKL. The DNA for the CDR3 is TGCGCCAGCAGCACCCGACAGGGAAAGTCGCGCGGCTACACCTTC. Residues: CASSTRQGKSRGYTF.

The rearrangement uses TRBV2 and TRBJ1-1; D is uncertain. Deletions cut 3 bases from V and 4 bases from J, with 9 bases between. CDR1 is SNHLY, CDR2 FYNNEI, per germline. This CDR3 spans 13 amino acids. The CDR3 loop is CASSEEEGTEAFF. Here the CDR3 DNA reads TGTGCCAGCAGTGAGGAAGAGGGCACTGAAGCTTTCTTT. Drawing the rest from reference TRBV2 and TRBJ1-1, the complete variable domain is EPEVTQTPSHQVTQMGQEVILRCVPISNHLYFYWYRQILGQKVEFLVSFYNNEISEKSEIFDDQFSVERPDGSNFTLKIRSTKLEDSAMYFCASSEEEGTEAFFGQGTRLTVV.

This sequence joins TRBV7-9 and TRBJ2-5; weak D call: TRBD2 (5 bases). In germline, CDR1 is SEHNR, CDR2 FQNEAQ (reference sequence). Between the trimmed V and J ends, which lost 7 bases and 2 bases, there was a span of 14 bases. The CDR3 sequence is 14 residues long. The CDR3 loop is CASMGAWNQETQYF. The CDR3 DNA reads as TGTGCCAGCATGGGAGCGTGGAATCAAGAGACCCAGTACTTC.

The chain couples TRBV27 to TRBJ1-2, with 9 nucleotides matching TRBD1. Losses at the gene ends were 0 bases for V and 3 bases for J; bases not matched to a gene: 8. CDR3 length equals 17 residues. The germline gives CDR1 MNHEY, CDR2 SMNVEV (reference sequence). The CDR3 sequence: CASSLSGDRVYHYGYTF. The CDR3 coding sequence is TGTGCCAGCAGTTTATCGGGGGACAGGGTTTATCACTATGGCTACACCTTC.

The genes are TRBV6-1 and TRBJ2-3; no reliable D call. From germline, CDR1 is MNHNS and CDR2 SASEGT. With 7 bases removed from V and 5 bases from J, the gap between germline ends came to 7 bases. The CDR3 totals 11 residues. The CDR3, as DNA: TGTGCCAGCACTGGCGGAGATACGCAGTATTTT. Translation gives CASTGGDTQYF.

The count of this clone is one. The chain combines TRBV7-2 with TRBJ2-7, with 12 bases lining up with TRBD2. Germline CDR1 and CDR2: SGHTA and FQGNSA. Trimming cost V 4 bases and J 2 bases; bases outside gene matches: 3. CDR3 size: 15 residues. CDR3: CASSSSSGGAYEQYF. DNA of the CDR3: TGTGCCAGCAGCTCATCTAGCGGGGGGGCCTACGAGCAGTACTTC.

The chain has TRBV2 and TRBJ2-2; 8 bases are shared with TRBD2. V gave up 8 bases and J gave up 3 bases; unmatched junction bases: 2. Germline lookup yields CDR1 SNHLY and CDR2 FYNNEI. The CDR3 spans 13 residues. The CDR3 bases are TGTGCCAGCGCTAGCGGGTACACCGGGGAGCTGTTTTTT. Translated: CASASGYTGELFF.